The present T cell receptor beta chain was sequenced within a study of shared clonotypes between healthy human individuals. The data were produced by immunoSEQ multiplex PCR, yet TCRdb's version contains in-frame clones alone and is incomplete. The table has about 2 million clones, approximately 95% seen once; the top ten hold around 1.1%. Germline-derived CDR1 and CDR2 are SGDLS and YYNGEE. The CDR3 is 13 residues long. The germline V and J ends were trimmed by 3 bases and 5 bases, with 10 bases remaining between them. Points from the study as a whole: The small donor group covered limited genetic and exposure diversity. Among non-shared clonotypes, generation probabilities were lower than among those shared by all four donors. The expectation was that sequencing depth would affect clonotype sharing among donors.

As to this clone: The antigen is unknown.

Naive CD8 isolation took CD45RO-negative cells positively selected for CCR7 and excluded terminally differentiated effector memory CD45RA+ cells. This receptor was taken from a man between 18 and 35 years old in good health. The source material was naive CD8+ T cells sorted from blood. V is TRBV9 and J is TRBJ2-3; TRBD1 or TRBD2 may be the D gene (5 bases each). The CDR3 DNA reads TGTGCCAGCAGCGGGGGACCTCAAGATACGCAGTATTTT. The encoded protein is CASSGGPQDTQYF. Full variable domain (rest looked up from reference TRBV9 and TRBJ2-3): DSGVTQTPKHLITATGQRVTLRCSPRSGDLSVYWYQQSLDQGLQFLIQYYNGEERAKGNILERFSAQQFPDLHSELNLSSLELGDSALYFCASSGGPQDTQYFGPGTRLTVL.